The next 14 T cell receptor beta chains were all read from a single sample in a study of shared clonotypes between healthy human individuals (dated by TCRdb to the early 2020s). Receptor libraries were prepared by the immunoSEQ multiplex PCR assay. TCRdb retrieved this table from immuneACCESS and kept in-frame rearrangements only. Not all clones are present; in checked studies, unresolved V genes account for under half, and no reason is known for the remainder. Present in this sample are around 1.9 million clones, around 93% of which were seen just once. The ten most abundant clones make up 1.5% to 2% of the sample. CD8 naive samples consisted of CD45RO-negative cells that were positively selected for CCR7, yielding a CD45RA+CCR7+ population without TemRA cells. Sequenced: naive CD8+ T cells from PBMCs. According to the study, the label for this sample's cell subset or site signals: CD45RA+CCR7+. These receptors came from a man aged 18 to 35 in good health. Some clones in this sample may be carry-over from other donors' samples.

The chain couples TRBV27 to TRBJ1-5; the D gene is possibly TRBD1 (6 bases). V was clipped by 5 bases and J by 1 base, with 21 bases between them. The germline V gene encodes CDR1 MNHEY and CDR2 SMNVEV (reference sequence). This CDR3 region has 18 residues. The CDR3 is CASSPHLAGDGSNQPQHF. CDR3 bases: TGTGCCAGCAGTCCCCATTTGGCAGGGGATGGGAGCAATCAGCCCCAGCATTTT.

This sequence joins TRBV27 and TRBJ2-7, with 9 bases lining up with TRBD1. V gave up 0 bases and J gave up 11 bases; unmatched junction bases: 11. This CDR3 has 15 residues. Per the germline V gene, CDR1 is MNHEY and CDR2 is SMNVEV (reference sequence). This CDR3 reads CASSLSGQGFNVEYF. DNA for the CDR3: TGTGCCAGCAGTTTATCGGGACAGGGCTTTAATGTCGAGTACTTC.

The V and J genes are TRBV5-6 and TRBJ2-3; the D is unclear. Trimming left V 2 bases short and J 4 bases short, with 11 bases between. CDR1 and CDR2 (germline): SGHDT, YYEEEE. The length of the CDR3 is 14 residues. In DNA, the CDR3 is TGTGCCAGCAGCTTTGGAACGGGCGCAGATACGCAGTATTTT. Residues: CASSFGTGADTQYF.

The DNA for the CDR3 is TGTGCCATCAGTGAGTTCGGGGCAGACTCTGGGGAGCAGTTCTTC. It specifies CAISEFGADSGEQFF. The V gene is TRBV10-3, the J gene TRBJ2-1; either TRBD1 or TRBD2 may fit D (5 bases each). CDR1 is ENHRY and CDR2 is SYGVKD in the germline V gene. V was trimmed by 1 base and J by 10 bases, leaving 17 bases between them. This CDR3 spans 15 amino acids.

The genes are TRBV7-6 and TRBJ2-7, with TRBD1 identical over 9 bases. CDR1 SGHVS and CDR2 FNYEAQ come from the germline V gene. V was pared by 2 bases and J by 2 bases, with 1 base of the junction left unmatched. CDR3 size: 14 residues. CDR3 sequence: CASSLRDRAYEQYF. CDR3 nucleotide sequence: TGTGCCAGCAGCTTAAGGGACAGGGCCTACGAGCAGTACTTC.

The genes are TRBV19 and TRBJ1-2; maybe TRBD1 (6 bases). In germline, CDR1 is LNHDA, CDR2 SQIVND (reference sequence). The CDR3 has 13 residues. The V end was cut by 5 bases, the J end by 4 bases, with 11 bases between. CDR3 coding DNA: TGTGCCAGTAGTTCCACAGGGCCCTATGGCTACACCTTC. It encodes CASSSTGPYGYTF. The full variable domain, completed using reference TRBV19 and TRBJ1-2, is DGGITQSPKYLFRKEGQNVTLSCEQNLNHDAMYWYRQDPGQGLRLIYYSQIVNDFQKGDIAEGYSVSREKKESFPLTVTSAQKNPTAFYLCASSSTGPYGYTFGSGTRLTVV.

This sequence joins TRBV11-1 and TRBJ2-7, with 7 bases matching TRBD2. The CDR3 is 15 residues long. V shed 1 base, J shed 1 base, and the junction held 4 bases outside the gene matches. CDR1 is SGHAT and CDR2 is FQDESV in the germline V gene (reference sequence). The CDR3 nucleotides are TGTGCCAGCAGCTTAGTGCCTAGCGGATCCTACGAGCAGTACTTC. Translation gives CASSLVPSGSYEQYF.

CDR3 coding DNA: TGTGCCAGCAGCTCGGACAGGGACTTTGGCACAGATACGCAGTATTTT. It translates to CASSSDRDFGTDTQYF. The chain links TRBV7-9 to TRBJ2-3, with 8 positions matching TRBD1. This CDR3 contains 16 residues. Per the germline V gene, CDR1 is SEHNR and CDR2 is FQNEAQ (reference sequence). Trimming cost V 4 bases and J 1 base; bases outside gene matches: 7.

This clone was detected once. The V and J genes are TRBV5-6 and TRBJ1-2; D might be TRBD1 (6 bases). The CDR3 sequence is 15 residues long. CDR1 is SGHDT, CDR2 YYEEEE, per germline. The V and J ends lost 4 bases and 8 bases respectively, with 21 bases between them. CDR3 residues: CASSHPGGHSFGYTF. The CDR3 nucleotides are TGTGCCAGCAGCCACCCGGGGGGGCACTCTTTCGGCTACACCTTC.

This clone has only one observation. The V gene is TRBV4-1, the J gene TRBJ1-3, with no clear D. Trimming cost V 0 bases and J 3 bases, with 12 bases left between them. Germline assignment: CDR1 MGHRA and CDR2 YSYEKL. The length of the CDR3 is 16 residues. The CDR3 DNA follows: TGCGCCAGCAGCCAAGATCGGAGTAGAATTGGAAACACCATATATTTT. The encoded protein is CASSQDRSRIGNTIYF.

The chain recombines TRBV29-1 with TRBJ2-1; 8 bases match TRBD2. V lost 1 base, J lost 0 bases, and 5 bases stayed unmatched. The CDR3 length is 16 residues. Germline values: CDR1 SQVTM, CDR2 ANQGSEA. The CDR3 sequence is CSVEGRSGISYNEQFF. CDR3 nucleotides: TGCAGCGTTGAAGGGCGTAGCGGGATCTCCTACAATGAGCAGTTCTTC.

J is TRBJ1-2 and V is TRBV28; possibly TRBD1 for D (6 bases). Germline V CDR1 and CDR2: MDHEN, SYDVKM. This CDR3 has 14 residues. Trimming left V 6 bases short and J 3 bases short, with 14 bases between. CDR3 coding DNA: TGTGCCAGCAGCCCCTCAGGGGAGGACTATGGCTACACCTTC. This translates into CASSPSGEDYGYTF.

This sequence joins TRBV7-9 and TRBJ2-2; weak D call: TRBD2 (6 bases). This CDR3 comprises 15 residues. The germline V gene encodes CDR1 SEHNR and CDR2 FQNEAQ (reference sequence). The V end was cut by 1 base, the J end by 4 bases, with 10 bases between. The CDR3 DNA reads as TGTGCCAGCAGCTTAGGGCGGGATCCCACCGGGGAGCTGTTTTTT. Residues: CASSLGRDPTGELFF.

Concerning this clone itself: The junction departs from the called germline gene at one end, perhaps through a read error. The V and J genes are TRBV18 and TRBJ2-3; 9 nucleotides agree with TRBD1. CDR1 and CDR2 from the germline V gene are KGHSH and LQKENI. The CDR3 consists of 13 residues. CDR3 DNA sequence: TGTGCCAGCTCACCGATTCCGGGACAGGGATTTGACTTT. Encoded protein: CASSPIPGQGFDF.